These T cell receptor beta chains were read from a single sample in a study of shared clonotypes between healthy human individuals. Sequenced by immunoSEQ multiplex PCR; TCRdb stores in-frame clones only, minus some. The sample lists fewer than 800,000 clones, about 91% seen once, with about 24% in the top ten. The sequenced sample consisted of naive CD8+ T cells sorted from blood. These receptor sequences come from a man in his thirties or forties in good health. Both conserved end residues are trimmed from each CDR3. The order of the fields is V gene, J gene, D gene, CDR3 protein. The D gene is left open where the match is weak.

>TRBV4-2|TRBJ2-2|TRBD2
ASSRTGTSDSGELF
>TRBV5-6|TRBJ2-7|TRBD2
ASRVAGGRYEQY
>TRBV11-3|TRBJ2-5|NA
ASSLRGEETQY
>TRBV7-3|TRBJ2-1|TRBD2
ASSLGTSGRNEQF
>TRBV11-2|TRBJ2-2|NA
ASSFRGQGVGELF
>TRBV7-9|TRBJ2-1|TRBD2
ASTVPSGINEQF
>TRBV7-9|TRBJ2-3|TRBD1
ASSPRQGPTDTQY
>TRBV19|TRBJ2-7|TRBD2
ASSLAGGPYEQY
>TRBV5-4|TRBJ2-2|NA
ASSLAGGELF
>TRBV7-9|TRBJ2-7|NA
ASSLNGGYEQY
>TRBV2|TRBJ2-4|NA
ASTPGEARRGGNIQY
>TRBV19|TRBJ2-1|NA
ASRSLVVSYNEQF
>TRBV10-2|TRBJ1-5|TRBD1
ASSEGTGYSNQPQH
>TRBV5-1|TRBJ2-5|NA
ASRLTGYQETQY
>TRBV4-1|TRBJ2-3|TRBD1
ASSQASGQLDTQY
>TRBV9|TRBJ2-2|NA
ASSPRGQIGSGELF
>TRBV6-1|TRBJ2-1|TRBD2
ASSEPTSGLSYNEQF
>TRBV28|TRBJ1-5|NA
ASSPPGEGQPQH
>TRBV20-1|TRBJ1-1|TRBD1
SVQTGEAF
>TRBV29-1|TRBJ2-7|TRBD2
SVVLAGDQSYEQY
>TRBV5-8|TRBJ1-1|NA
ASSSFVGNTEAF
>TRBV6-5|TRBJ2-2|TRBD1
ASSYSKQGAGELF
>TRBV25-1|TRBJ2-6|NA
ASNGVNSGANVLT
>TRBV30|TRBJ2-7|NA
AWGRTTSYEQY
>TRBV18|TRBJ2-5|TRBD1
ASSLPLGTAFQETQY
>TRBV10-2|TRBJ2-7|NA
ASSLTDYEQY
>TRBV25-1|TRBJ2-1|TRBD2
ASERGGDEQF
>TRBV25-1|TRBJ2-1|TRBD2
ASSEFLTGGIYNEQF
>TRBV7-2|TRBJ1-5|NA
ASSFIPGLPSNQPQH
>TRBV5-1|TRBJ2-7|TRBD2
ASSLGTSGENSYEQY
>TRBV27|TRBJ2-3|TRBD2
ASSLFGRERADTQY
>TRBV5-1|TRBJ1-6|NA
ASRLTASNSPLH
>TRBV4-1|TRBJ2-2|NA
ASSQVGGGELF
>TRBV7-6|TRBJ2-1|TRBD2
ASSKAGVFNEQF
>TRBV4-2|TRBJ2-2|NA
ASRPGGSGLGELF
>TRBV27|TRBJ2-1|TRBD1
ASSSLGDRGNEQF
>TRBV6-5|TRBJ2-3|TRBD1
ASSYTYRGAADTQY
>TRBV7-9|TRBJ2-5|NA
ASSSRETQY
>TRBV2|TRBJ1-1|NA
ASLRLNTEAF
>TRBV30|TRBJ2-2|NA
AWSVLGELF
>TRBV7-2|TRBJ2-2|TRBD2
ASSLGLAGGISGELF
>TRBV7-9|TRBJ2-2|NA
ASSLAPGANTGELF